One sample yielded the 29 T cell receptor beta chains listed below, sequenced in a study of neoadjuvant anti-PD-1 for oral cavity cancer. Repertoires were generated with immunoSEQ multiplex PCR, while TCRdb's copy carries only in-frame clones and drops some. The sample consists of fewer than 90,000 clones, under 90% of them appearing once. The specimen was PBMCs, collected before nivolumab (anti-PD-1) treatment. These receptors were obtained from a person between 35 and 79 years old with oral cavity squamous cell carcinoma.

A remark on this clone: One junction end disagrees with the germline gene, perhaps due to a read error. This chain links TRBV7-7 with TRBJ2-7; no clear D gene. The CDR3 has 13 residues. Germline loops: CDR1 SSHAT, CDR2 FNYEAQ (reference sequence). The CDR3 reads CASSTEVFGEQYF. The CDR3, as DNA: TGTGCTAGCAGCACTGAGGTGTTTGGCGAGCAGTACTTC.

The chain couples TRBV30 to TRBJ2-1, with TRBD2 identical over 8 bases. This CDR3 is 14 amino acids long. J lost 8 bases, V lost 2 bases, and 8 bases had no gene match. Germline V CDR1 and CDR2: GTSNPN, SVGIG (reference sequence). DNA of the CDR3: TGTGCCTGGAGTTTAGGACTAGCTGGGGATGAGCAGTTCTTC. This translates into CAWSLGLAGDEQFF.

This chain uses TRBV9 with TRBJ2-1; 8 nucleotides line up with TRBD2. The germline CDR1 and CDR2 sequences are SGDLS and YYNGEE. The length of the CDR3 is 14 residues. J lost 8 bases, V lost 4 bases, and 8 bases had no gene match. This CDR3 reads CASSLGTSNHEQFF. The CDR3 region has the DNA TGTGCCAGCAGCCTAGGGACTAGTAACCATGAGCAGTTCTTC.

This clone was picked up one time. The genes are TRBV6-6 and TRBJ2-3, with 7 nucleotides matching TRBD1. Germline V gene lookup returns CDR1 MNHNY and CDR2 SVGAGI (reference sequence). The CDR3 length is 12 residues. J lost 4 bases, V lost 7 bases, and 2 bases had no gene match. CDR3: CASTGGADTQYF. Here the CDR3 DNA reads TGTGCCAGCACAGGGGGAGCAGATACGCAGTATTTT.

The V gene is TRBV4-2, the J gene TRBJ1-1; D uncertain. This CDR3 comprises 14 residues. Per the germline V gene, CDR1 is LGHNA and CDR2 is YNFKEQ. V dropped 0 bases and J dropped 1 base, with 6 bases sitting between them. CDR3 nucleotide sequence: TGTGCCAGCAGCCAAGACCTTTCGAACACTGAAGCTTTCTTT. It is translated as CASSQDLSNTEAFF.

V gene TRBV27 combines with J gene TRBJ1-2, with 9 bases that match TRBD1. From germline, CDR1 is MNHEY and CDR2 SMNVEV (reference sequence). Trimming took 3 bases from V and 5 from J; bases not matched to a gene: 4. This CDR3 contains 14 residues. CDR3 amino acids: CASSFSGTGYGYTF. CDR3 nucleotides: TGTGCCAGCAGTTTCAGCGGGACAGGGTATGGCTACACCTTC.

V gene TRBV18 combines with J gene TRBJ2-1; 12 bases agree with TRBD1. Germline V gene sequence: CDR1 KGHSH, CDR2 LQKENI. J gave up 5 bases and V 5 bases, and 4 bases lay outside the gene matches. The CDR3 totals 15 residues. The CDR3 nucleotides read TGTGCCAGCTCATTGGGACAGGGGGCCAACAATGAGCAGTTCTTC. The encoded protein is CASSLGQGANNEQFF. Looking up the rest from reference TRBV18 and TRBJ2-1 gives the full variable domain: NAGVMQNPRHLVRRRGQEARLRCSPMKGHSHVYWYRQLPEEGLKFMVYLQKENIIDESGMPKERFSAEFPKEGPSILRIQQVVRGDSAAYFCASSLGQGANNEQFFGPGTRLTVL.

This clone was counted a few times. As DNA, the CDR3 is TGTGCCAGCAGCCTCGGAGAGCTTGAAGCTTTCTTT. This translates into CASSLGELEAFF. This sequence joins TRBV6-6 and TRBJ1-1; no clear D gene. This CDR3 contains 12 residues. The germline CDR1 and CDR2 sequences are MNHNY and SVGAGI (reference sequence). V lost 6 bases to trimming and J lost 7 bases, with 12 bases between them.

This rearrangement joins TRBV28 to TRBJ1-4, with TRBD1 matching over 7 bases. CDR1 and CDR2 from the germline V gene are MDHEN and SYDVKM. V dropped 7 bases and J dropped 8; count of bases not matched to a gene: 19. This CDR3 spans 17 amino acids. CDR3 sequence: CASIRRTGSIGWEKLFF. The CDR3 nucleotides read TGTGCCAGCATTAGAAGGACAGGTTCTATCGGTTGGGAAAAACTGTTTTTT.

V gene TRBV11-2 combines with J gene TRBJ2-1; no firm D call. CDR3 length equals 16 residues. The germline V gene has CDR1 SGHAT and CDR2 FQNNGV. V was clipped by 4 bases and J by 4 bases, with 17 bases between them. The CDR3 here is CASSSTPGGAYNEQFF. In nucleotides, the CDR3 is TGTGCCAGCAGCTCCACCCCAGGCGGAGCTTACAATGAGCAGTTCTTC.

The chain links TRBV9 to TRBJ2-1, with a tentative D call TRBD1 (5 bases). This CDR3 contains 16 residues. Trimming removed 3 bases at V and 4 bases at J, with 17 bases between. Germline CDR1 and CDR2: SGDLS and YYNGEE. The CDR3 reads CASSDPLGSGYNEQFF. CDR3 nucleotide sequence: TGTGCCAGCAGCGACCCCCTAGGATCAGGGTACAATGAGCAGTTCTTC.

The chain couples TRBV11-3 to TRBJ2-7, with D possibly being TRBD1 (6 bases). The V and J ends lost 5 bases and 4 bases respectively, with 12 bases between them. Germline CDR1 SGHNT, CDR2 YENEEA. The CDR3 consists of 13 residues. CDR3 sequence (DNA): TGTGCCAGCAGCCGAACGGACAGATACGAGCAGTACTTC. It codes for CASSRTDRYEQYF.

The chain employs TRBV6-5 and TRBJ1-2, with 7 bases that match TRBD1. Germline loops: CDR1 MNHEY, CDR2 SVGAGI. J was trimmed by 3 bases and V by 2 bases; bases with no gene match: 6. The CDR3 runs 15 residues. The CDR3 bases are TGTGCCAGCAGTTACAGTACAGGGGTTCACTATGGCTACACCTTC. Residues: CASSYSTGVHYGYTF.

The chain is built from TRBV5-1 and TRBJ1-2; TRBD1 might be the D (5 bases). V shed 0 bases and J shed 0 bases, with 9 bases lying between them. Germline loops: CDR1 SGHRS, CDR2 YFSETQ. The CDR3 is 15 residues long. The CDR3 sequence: CASSLAGAPNYGYTF. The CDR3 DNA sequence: TGCGCCAGCAGCTTGGCCGGGGCCCCTAACTATGGCTACACCTTC. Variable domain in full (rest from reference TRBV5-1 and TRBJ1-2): KAGVTQTPRYLIKTRGQQVTLSCSPISGHRSVSWYQQTPGQGLQFLFEYFSETQRNKGNFPGRFSGRQFSNSRSEMNVSTLELGDSALYLCASSLAGAPNYGYTFGSGTRLTVV.

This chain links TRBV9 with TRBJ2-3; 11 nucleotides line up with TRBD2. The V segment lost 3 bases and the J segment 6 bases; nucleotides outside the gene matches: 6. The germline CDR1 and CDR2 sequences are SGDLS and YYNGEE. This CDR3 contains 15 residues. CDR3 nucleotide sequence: TGTGCCAGCAGCGCTCGACTAGCGGGAATGGATACGCAGTATTTT. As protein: CASSARLAGMDTQYF.

CDR3 DNA: TGTGCCAGCAACCCAACCTTGGGGACCCAGTACTTC. Amino acids: CASNPTLGTQYF. The chain carries TRBV7-9 and TRBJ2-5; D is ambiguous. The CDR3 is made up of 12 amino acids. The V end was cut by 7 bases, the J end by 7 bases, with 13 bases between. Germline assignment: CDR1 SEHNR and CDR2 FQNEAQ (reference sequence).

CDR3 DNA sequence: TGTGCCAGCAGGGACAGGGTGGGAACTGAAGCTTTCTTT. This encodes CASRDRVGTEAFF. V usage is TRBV25-1 and J usage is TRBJ1-1; TRBD1 matches at 8 bases. The CDR3 runs to 13 residues. CDR1 and CDR2 (germline): MGHDK, SYGVNS. The junction had 5 bases not matched to a gene; V was cut back by 6 bases and J by 5 bases.

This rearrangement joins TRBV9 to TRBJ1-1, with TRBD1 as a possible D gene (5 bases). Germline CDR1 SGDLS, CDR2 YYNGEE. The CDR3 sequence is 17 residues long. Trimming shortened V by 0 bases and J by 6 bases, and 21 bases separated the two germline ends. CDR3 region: CASSVEAGSVGIAEAFF. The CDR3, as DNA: TGTGCCAGCAGCGTAGAGGCAGGGTCTGTGGGAATCGCTGAAGCTTTCTTT. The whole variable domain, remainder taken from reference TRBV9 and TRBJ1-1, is DSGVTQTPKHLITATGQRVTLRCSPRSGDLSVYWYQQSLDQGLQFLIQYYNGEERAKGNILERFSAQQFPDLHSELNLSSLELGDSALYFCASSVEAGSVGIAEAFFGQGTRLTVV.

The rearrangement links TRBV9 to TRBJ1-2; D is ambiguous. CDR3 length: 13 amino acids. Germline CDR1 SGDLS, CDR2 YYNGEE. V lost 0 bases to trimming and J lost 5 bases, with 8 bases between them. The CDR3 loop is CASSVDSAYGYTF. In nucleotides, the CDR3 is TGTGCCAGCAGCGTAGACTCGGCGTATGGCTACACCTTC.

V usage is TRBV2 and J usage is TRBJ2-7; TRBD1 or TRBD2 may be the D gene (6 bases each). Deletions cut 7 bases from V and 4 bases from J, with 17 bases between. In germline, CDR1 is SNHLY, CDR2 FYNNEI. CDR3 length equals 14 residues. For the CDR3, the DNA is TGTGCCAGCACGAGGGGAGGAGGGGGATACGAGCAGTACTTC. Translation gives CASTRGGGGYEQYF.

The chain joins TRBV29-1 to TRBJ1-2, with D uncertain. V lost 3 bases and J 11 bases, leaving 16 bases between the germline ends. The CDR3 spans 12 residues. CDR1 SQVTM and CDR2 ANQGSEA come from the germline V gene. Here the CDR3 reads CSVEVPASSYTF. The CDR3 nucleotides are TGCAGCGTTGAGGTCCCAGCTAGTAGTTACACCTTC.

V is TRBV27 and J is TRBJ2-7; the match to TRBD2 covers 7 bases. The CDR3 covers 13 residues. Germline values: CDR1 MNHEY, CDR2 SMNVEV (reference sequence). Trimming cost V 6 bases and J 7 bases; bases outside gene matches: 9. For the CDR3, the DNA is TGTGCCAGCAGCTCCCCCCCGGGAGGTGAGCAGTACTTC. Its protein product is CASSSPPGGEQYF.

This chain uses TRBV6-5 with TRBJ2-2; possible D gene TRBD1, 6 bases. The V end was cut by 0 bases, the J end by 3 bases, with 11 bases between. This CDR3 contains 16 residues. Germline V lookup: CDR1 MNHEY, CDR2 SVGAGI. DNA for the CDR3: TGTGCCAGCAGTTACTCTAACAGGGTCCACACCGGGGAGCTGTTTTTT. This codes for CASSYSNRVHTGELFF.

CDR3 residues: CATGLAGDTGELFF. CDR3 in DNA: TGCGCCACCGGACTAGCGGGCGACACCGGGGAGCTGTTTTTT. This chain links TRBV5-1 with TRBJ2-2; 11 nucleotides line up with TRBD2. Germline V gene sequence: CDR1 SGHRS, CDR2 YFSETQ. Trimming cost V 9 bases and J 3 bases; bases outside gene matches: 4. The CDR3 runs to 14 residues. Drawing the rest from reference TRBV5-1 and TRBJ2-2, the complete variable domain is KAGVTQTPRYLIKTRGQQVTLSCSPISGHRSVSWYQQTPGQGLQFLFEYFSETQRNKGNFPGRFSGRQFSNSRSEMNVSTLELGDSALYLCATGLAGDTGELFFGEGSRLTVL.

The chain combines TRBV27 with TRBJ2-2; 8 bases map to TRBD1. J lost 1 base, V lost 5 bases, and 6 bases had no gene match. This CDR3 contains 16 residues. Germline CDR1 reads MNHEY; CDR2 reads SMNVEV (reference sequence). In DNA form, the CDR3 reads TGTGCCAGCAGTGCCGACAGGGGACAGAACACCGGGGAGCTGTTTTTT. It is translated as CASSADRGQNTGELFF.

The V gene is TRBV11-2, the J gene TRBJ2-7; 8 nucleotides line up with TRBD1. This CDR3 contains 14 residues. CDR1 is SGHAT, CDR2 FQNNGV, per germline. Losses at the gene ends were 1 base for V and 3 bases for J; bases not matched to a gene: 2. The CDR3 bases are TGTGCCAGCAGCTTAGGGACAGGGATCTACGAGCAGTACTTC. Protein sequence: CASSLGTGIYEQYF.

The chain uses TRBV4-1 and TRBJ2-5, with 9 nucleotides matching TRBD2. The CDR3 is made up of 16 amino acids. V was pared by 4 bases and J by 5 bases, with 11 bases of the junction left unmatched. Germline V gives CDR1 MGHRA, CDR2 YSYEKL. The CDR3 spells CASSRSGGRVRETQYF. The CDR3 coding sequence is TGCGCCAGCAGCCGGAGCGGCGGGAGGGTTCGGGAGACCCAGTACTTC.

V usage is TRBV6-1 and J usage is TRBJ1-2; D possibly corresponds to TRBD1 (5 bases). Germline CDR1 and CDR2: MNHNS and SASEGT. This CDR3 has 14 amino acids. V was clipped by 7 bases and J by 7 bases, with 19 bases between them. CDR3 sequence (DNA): TGTGCCAGCACCCAACCGGGGCCAGTGGGTGGCTACACCTTC. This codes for CASTQPGPVGGYTF.

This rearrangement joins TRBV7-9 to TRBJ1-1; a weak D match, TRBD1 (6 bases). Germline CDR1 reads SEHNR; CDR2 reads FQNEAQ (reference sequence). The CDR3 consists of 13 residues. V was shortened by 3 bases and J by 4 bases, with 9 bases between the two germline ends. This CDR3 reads CASSLLGGTEAFF. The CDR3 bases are TGTGCCAGCAGCTTGTTAGGGGGCACTGAAGCTTTCTTT.